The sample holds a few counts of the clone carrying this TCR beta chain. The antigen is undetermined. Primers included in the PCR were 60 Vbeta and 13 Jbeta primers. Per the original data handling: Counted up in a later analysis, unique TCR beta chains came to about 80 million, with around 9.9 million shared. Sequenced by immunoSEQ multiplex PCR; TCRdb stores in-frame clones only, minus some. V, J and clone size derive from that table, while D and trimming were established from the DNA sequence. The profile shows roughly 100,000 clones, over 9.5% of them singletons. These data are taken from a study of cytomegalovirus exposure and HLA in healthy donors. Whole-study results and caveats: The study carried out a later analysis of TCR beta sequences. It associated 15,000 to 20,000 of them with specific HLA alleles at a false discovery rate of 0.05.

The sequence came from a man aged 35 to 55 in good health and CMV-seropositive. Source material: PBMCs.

DNA of the CDR3: TGTGCCAGCAGTAAAAGCGGGCCGGCCTACGAGCAGTACTTC. Protein: CASSKSGPAYEQYF. The V call is TRBV28, the J call TRBJ2-7; TRBD2 might be the D (6 bases). CDR1 is MDHEN, CDR2 SYDVKM, per germline. The ends were cut back, 5 bases at V and 2 bases at J, with 13 bases in the middle. The CDR3 totals 14 residues. The complete variable domain, with remaining parts taken from reference TRBV28 and TRBJ2-7, reads DVKVTQSSRYLVKRTGEKVFLECVQDMDHENMFWYRQDPGLGLRLIYFSYDVKMKEKGDIPEGYSVSREKKERFSLILESASTNQTSMYLCASSKSGPAYEQYFGPGTRLTVT.